Below, one TCR beta chain is given with its context. The table came from immunoSEQ multiplex PCR; TCRdb's copy has only in-frame clones and leaves some out. The data hold tens of thousands of clones, with about 86% observed a single time. Trimming stripped 6 bases from V and 4 bases from J, with 16 bases between. The CDR3 covers 14 residues. CDR1 and CDR2 (germline): MNHEY, SMNVEV (reference sequence). This sample is drawn from a study of technical replicates of blood from a few donors. Material for sequencing was PBMCs. The chain has TRBV27 and TRBJ2-7, with TRBD2 as a possible D gene (5 bases). The origin of this receptor is a human donor in good health. Some clones in this sample may be carry-over from other donors' samples. The CDR3 spells CASSISAAAYEQYF. CDR3 sequence (DNA): TGTGCCAGCAGCATTTCAGCAGCGGCTTACGAGCAGTACTTC.